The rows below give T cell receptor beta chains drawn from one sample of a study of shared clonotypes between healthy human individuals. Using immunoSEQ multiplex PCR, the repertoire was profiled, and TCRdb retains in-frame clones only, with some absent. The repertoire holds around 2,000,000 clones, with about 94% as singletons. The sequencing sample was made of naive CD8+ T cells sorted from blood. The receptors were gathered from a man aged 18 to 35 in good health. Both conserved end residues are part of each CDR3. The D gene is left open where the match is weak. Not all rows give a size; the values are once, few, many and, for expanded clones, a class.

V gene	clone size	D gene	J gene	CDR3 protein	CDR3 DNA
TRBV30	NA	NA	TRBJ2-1	CAGGGLDSYNEQFF	TGTGCCGGGGGGGGGCTCGACTCCTACAATGAGCAGTTCTTC
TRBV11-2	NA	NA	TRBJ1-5	CASSSASGATNQPQHF	TGTGCCAGCAGCTCCGCGTCAGGGGCCACCAACCAGCCCCAGCATTTT
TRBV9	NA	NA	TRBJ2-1	CASSVGGGAYNEQFF	TGTGCCAGCAGCGTAGGAGGGGGAGCCTACAATGAGCAGTTCTTC
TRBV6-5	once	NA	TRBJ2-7	CASSLGAGYEQYF	TGTGCCAGCAGTCTAGGGGCCGGTTACGAGCAGTACTTC
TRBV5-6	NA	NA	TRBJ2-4	CASSPGRTSSQNIQYF	TGTGCCAGCAGCCCTGGGCGGACGTCCTCCCAAAACATTCAGTACTTC
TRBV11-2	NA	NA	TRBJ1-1	CASSQPPGGGNTEAFF	TGTGCCAGCAGCCAACCCCCTGGGGGGGGGAACACTGAAGCTTTCTTT
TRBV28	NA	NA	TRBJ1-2	CASNGGMGYGYTF	TGTGCCAGCAACGGGGGTATGGGCTATGGCTACACCTTC
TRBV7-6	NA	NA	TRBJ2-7	CASSLAGDYEQYF	TGTGCCAGCAGCTTAGCAGGGGACTACGAGCAGTACTTC
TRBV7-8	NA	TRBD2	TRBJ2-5	CASSFGLAGGDLPETQYF	TGTGCCAGCAGCTTTGGACTAGCGGGGGGTGACCTCCCGGAGACCCAGTACTTC
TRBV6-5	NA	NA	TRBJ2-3	CASSYDGALARDTQYF	TGTGCCAGCAGTTACGATGGGGCTCTGGCGCGGGATACGCAGTATTTT
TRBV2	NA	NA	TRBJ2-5	CASSERTRVQETQYF	TGTGCCAGCAGTGAAAGGACGCGGGTCCAAGAGACCCAGTACTTC
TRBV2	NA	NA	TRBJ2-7	CASSGTGSFTSAYEQYF	TGTGCCAGCAGTGGAACAGGGTCCTTCACCTCTGCCTACGAGCAGTACTTC
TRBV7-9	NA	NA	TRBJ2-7	CASSIRQGYEQYF	TGTGCCAGCAGCATTCGGCAGGGCTACGAGCAGTACTTC
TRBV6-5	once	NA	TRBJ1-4	CASSSRRIEKLFF	TGTGCCAGCAGTTCCCGGCGGATTGAAAAACTGTTTTTT
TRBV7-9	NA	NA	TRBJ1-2	CASSPSVEGPGGYTF	TGTGCCAGCAGCCCCTCAGTGGAGGGTCCGGGGGGCTACACCTTC
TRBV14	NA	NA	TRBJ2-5	CASSQDGYQETQYF	TGTGCCAGCAGCCAAGATGGCTATCAAGAGACCCAGTACTTC
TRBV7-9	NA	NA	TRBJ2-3	CASSPRGRDTDTQYF	TGTGCCAGCAGCCCCAGGGGCCGTGACACAGATACGCAGTATTTT
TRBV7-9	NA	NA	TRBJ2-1	CASSLRGLAGDPFF	TGTGCCAGCAGCTTAAGAGGGTTAGCAGGGGATCCGTTCTTC
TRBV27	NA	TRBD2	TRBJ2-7	CASSLGASGTYEQYF	TGTGCCAGCAGTTTAGGTGCTAGCGGTACCTACGAGCAGTACTTC
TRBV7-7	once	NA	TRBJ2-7	CASSPEIGSYEQYF	TGTGCTAGCAGCCCCGAAATAGGCAGCTACGAGCAGTACTTC
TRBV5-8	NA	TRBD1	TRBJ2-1	CASSLVGTGGTPVFNEQFF	TGTGCCAGCAGCTTGGTAGGGACAGGGGGCACTCCGGTTTTCAATGAGCAGTTCTTC
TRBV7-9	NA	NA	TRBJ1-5	CASSLSGEGQPQHF	TGTGCCAGCAGCTTATCGGGCGAGGGTCAGCCCCAGCATTTT
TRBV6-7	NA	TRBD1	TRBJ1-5	CAILTEDRGQLRDQPQHF	TGTGCCATTCTCACAGAGGACAGGGGCCAACTTAGGGATCAGCCCCAGCATTTT
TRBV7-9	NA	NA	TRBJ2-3	CASSSNTGFGGTDTQYF	TGTGCCAGCAGTTCGAACACGGGATTTGGGGGCACAGATACGCAGTATTTT
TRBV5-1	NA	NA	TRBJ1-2	CASSLDRDGGLSNYGYTF	TGCGCCAGCAGCTTGGACCGGGACGGAGGCCTCTCTAACTATGGCTACACCTTC
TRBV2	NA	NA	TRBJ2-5	CASSEALQAANQETQYF	TGTGCCAGCAGTGAAGCGCTTCAGGCAGCCAACCAAGAGACCCAGTACTTC
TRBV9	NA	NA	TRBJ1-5	CASSGGYSNQPQHF	TGTGCCAGCAGCGGGGGATATAGCAATCAGCCCCAGCATTTT
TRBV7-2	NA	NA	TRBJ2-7	CASSSYGPSYEQYF	TGTGCCAGCAGCTCCTACGGACCCTCCTACGAGCAGTACTTC